These T cell receptor beta chains were read from a single sample in a study of cytomegalovirus exposure and HLA in healthy donors. Only in-frame clones appear in the TCRdb table, and some are missing; sequencing was by immunoSEQ multiplex PCR. This sample's table reports around 110,000 clones. Sample: PBMCs. The receptors originated from a middle-aged man in good health and CMV-seropositive. Both conserved end residues are part of each CDR3. A D gene is named only where the DNA matches it firmly.

>.|TRBJ2-2|TRBV10-3
TGTGCCATCAGTGAGTCGACTCCCGGGGAGCTGTTTTTT
CAISESTPGELFF
>TRBD2|TRBJ2-1|TRBV5-1
TGCGCCAGCAGCGCCGGGACTAGCGGGACCAATGAGCAGTTCTTC
CASSAGTSGTNEQFF
>TRBD2|TRBJ2-2|TRBV2
TGTGCCAGCAGGGTACTAGCGGGAGGGAACACCGGGGAGCTGTTTTTT
CASRVLAGGNTGELFF
>.|TRBJ2-7|TRBV19
TGTGCCAGTAGTATATATAGCGGCCCCTACGAGCAGTACTTC
CASSIYSGPYEQYF
>TRBD2|TRBJ2-7|TRBV28
TGTGCCAGCAGTCCCTCCGGGACTAGCGTCTCCTACGAGCAGTACTTC
CASSPSGTSVSYEQYF
>TRBD1|TRBJ2-3|TRBV7-2
TGTGCCAGCAACCAAGGGGACAGGAACACAGATACGCAGTATTTT
CASNQGDRNTDTQYF
>TRBD2|TRBJ2-5|TRBV10-3
TGTGCCATCAGTGAGCGGGCTAGCGGGATAGTGGAGACCCAGTACTTC
CAISERASGIVETQYF
>.|TRBJ2-7|TRBV14
TGTGCCAGCAGCCATACACAGGGTTTAAACCCCTACGAGCAGTACTTC
CASSHTQGLNPYEQYF
>TRBD1|TRBJ2-2|TRBV5-1
TGCGCCAGCAGCTTTACGGGACAGCCTACCGGGGAGCTGTTTTTT
CASSFTGQPTGELFF
>.|TRBJ2-7|TRBV4-2
TGTGCCAGCAGCCAAGAGTGGGGGCTTCCTAATCTCTACGAGCAGTACTTC
CASSQEWGLPNLYEQYF
>.|TRBJ1-1|TRBV6-6
TGTGCCAGCAGTTACGCCGGGGTGGGGTGGGCTTTCTTT
CASSYAGVGWAFF
>.|TRBJ2-7|TRBV29-1
TGCAGCGTTGGGGGCAGAGCCTCCTACGAGCAGTACTTC
CSVGGRASYEQYF
>TRBD2|TRBJ2-3|TRBV5-5
TGTGCCAGCAGCTTGGAACTAGCGGGAGGGTGGGATACGCAGTATTTT
CASSLELAGGWDTQYF
>TRBD1|TRBJ2-3|TRBV7-9
TGTGCCAGCAGCACAACGGACAGGGTATATACGCAGTATTTT
CASSTTDRVYTQYF